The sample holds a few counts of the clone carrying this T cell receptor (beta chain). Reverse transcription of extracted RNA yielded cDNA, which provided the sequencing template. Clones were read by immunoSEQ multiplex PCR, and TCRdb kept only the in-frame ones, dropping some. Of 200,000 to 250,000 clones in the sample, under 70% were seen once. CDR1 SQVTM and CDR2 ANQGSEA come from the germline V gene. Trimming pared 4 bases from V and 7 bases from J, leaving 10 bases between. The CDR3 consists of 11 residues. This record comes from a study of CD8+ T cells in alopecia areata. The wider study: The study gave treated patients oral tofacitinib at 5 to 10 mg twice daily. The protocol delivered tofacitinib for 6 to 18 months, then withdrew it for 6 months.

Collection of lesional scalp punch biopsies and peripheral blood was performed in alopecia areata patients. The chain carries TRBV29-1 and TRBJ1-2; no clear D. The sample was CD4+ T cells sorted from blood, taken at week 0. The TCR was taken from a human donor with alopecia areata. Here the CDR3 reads CSVGPEGGYTF. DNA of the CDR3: TGCAGCGTTGGACCCGAAGGTGGCTACACCTTC.